Listed below are T cell receptor beta chains from one sample, sequenced in a study of blood T cell repertoires in COVID-19. Method: immunoSEQ multiplex PCR; TCRdb's copy keeps in-frame clones and lacks some. The sample lists more than 200,000 clones, 75% to 85% occurring once. The sample taken for sequencing was peripheral blood. These receptors all come from a woman of 80 years or more with COVID-19, enrolled during active disease. Each CDR3 is given with its conserved first and last residue. Fields, in order: V gene, clone size, J gene, D gene, CDR3 protein, CDR3 DNA. The D gene is left open where the match is weak. Clone sizes are given selectively: once, few, many, or a class where the clone is expanded.

>TRBV9|.|TRBJ2-1|TRBD2
CASSVGLAEDNEQFF
TGTGCCAGCAGCGTAGGGCTAGCGGAGGACAATGAGCAGTTCTTC
>TRBV6-6|.|TRBJ1-2|.
CASRSYGYTF
TGTGCCAGCAGGAGTTATGGCTACACCTTC
>TRBV19|once|TRBJ1-1|.
CASSIVLGNTEAFF
TGTGCCAGTAGTATAGTTCTCGGGAACACTGAAGCTTTCTTT
>TRBV28|few|TRBJ1-5|TRBD1
CASSLGGTGGNQPQHF
TGTGCCAGCAGTTTAGGGGGGACAGGGGGGAATCAGCCCCAGCATTTT
>TRBV5-1|.|TRBJ1-1|TRBD1
CASSTGQRLGLNTEAFF
TGCGCCAGCAGCACGGGACAGCGACTAGGTTTAAACACTGAAGCTTTCTTT
>TRBV30|.|TRBJ1-2|.
CAIENYGYTF
TGTGCCATAGAGAACTATGGCTACACCTTC
>TRBV27|.|TRBJ1-2|TRBD1
CASSLVGGNYGYTF
TGTGCCAGCAGTTTAGTAGGGGGCAACTATGGCTACACCTTC
>TRBV18|.|TRBJ1-2|TRBD1
CASSQGTVDGYTF
TGTGCCAGCTCACAAGGGACAGTCGATGGCTACACCTTC
>TRBV3-1/TRBV3-2|.|TRBJ2-3|TRBD1
CASSRQGAGSTDTQYF
TGTGCCAGCAGCCGGCAGGGGGCGGGGAGCACAGATACGCAGTATTTT
>TRBV28|once|TRBJ2-7|.
CASSLGRGEQYF
TGTGCCAGCAGTTTGGGCCGGGGCGAGCAGTACTTC
>TRBV5-6|once|TRBJ1-5|.
CASSLLGRNQPQHF
TGTGCCAGCAGCTTACTCGGCAGGAATCAGCCCCAGCATTTT
>TRBV11-2|.|TRBJ1-5|.
CASSLEGASNQPQHF
TGTGCCAGCAGCTTAGAGGGGGCAAGCAATCAGCCCCAGCATTTT
>TRBV20-1|.|TRBJ2-7|.
CSASTLRGGIYEQYF
TGCAGTGCTAGTACCCTAAGGGGGGGTATCTACGAGCAGTACTTC
>TRBV7-7|.|TRBJ2-1|TRBD1
CASSKDRVNEQFF
TGTGCTAGCAGTAAGGACAGGGTAAATGAGCAGTTCTTC
>TRBV4-1|.|TRBJ1-2|.
CASSQGASFYGYTF
TGCGCCAGCAGCCAGGGCGCCTCCTTCTATGGCTACACCTTC
>TRBV5-1|.|TRBJ2-3|TRBD1
CASSLRGRTDTQYF
TGCGCCAGCAGCTTGAGGGGGCGCACAGATACGCAGTATTTT
>TRBV28|once|TRBJ1-2|TRBD1
CATHDRGHGYTF
TGTGCCACCCATGACAGGGGTCATGGCTACACCTTC
>TRBV18|.|TRBJ2-3|TRBD2
CASSPGTTTDTQYF
TGTGCCAGCTCTCCCGGGACTACCACAGATACGCAGTATTTT
>TRBV5-1|few|TRBJ2-5|TRBD1
CASSFQGAETQYF
TGCGCCAGCAGCTTCCAGGGGGCGGAGACCCAGTACTTC
>TRBV7-8|.|TRBJ2-5|TRBD1
CASSWGNLGQGETQYF
TGTGCCAGCAGCTGGGGCAACCTTGGACAGGGAGAGACCCAGTACTTC
>TRBV9|.|TRBJ1-2|TRBD1
CASSVGTGPLYGYTF
TGTGCCAGCAGCGTAGGGACAGGGCCCCTCTATGGCTACACCTTC
>TRBV14|.|TRBJ1-3|.
CASSQDRNTIYF
TGTGCCAGCAGCCAAGATCGGAACACCATATATTTT
>TRBV28|.|TRBJ2-2|TRBD1
CASSLLQGYTGELFF
TGTGCCAGCAGTCTATTACAGGGGTATACCGGGGAGCTGTTTTTT
>TRBV7-2|.|TRBJ2-7|TRBD2
CANSFSLGLAGEQYF
TGTGCCAACAGCTTCTCATTGGGACTAGCGGGTGAGCAGTACTTC
>TRBV4-3|.|TRBJ2-5|TRBD1
CASTGGLGETQYF
TGCGCCAGTACAGGGGGGTTAGGAGAGACCCAGTACTTC
>TRBV5-1|.|TRBJ2-7|TRBD2
CASSASGVSSYEQYF
TGCGCCAGCAGCGCTAGCGGGGTGAGCTCCTACGAGCAGTACTTC
>TRBV15|once|TRBJ1-3|.
CATSRGGGRRSGNTIYF
TGTGCCACCAGCAGAGGGGGGGGACGCCGCTCTGGAAACACCATATATTTT
>TRBV5-4|few|TRBJ2-2|.
CASSPRPGQPTGELFF
TGTGCCAGCAGCCCCCGTCCCGGACAACCTACCGGGGAGCTGTTTTTT
>TRBV19|.|TRBJ1-5|.
CASSKEQVDQPQHF
TGTGCCAGTAGTAAAGAACAGGTGGATCAGCCCCAGCATTTT
>TRBV10-3|.|TRBJ1-5|.
CASGPEGQPQHF
TGTGCCAGTGGGCCGGAGGGGCAGCCCCAGCATTTT
>TRBV28|few|TRBJ1-5|.
CASSSLGRGWDQPQHF
TGTGCCAGCAGTTCGTTAGGCAGGGGTTGGGATCAGCCCCAGCATTTT
>TRBV4-3|.|TRBJ1-4|TRBD1
CASSQGDRGDEKLFF
TGCGCCAGCAGCCAAGGAGACAGGGGGGATGAAAAACTGTTTTTT
>TRBV19|.|TRBJ1-5|TRBD1
CASKDRARNQPQHF
TGTGCCAGTAAGGACAGGGCCAGGAATCAGCCCCAGCATTTT
>TRBV10-2|few|TRBJ1-1|.
CASSSGGDEAFF
TGCGCCAGCAGTTCGGGGGGTGATGAAGCTTTCTTT
>TRBV28|.|TRBJ1-1|TRBD1
CASRFDRGLGKAFF
TGTGCCAGCAGATTCGACAGGGGGCTCGGTAAAGCTTTCTTT
>TRBV9|once|TRBJ2-2|TRBD1
CASSGQGAYTGELFF
TGTGCCAGCAGCGGCCAGGGGGCATATACCGGGGAGCTGTTTTTT
>TRBV9|.|TRBJ2-2|TRBD1
CASSVGGGLGYTGELFF
TGTGCCAGCAGCGTAGGAGGGGGCCTAGGATACACCGGGGAGCTGTTTTTT
>TRBV3-1/TRBV3-2|.|TRBJ1-4|.
CASSHSEKLFF
TGTGCCAGCAGCCACAGTGAAAAACTGTTTTTT
>TRBV10-2|.|TRBJ1-2|.
CASSYQGRTYTF
TGCGCCAGCAGCTATCAGGGGCGGACCTACACCTTC
>TRBV7-2|.|TRBJ2-3|.
CASSPEFDRYTDTQYF
TGTGCCAGCAGCCCAGAGTTCGACAGGTACACAGATACGCAGTATTTT
>TRBV9|.|TRBJ2-2|.
CASSVEAGVRIRAGELFF
TGTGCCAGCAGCGTAGAGGCAGGGGTCAGGATCCGGGCCGGGGAGCTGTTTTTT
>TRBV7-3|few|TRBJ1-5|.
CASSFGVNQPQHF
TGTGCCAGCAGCTTTGGAGTTAATCAGCCCCAGCATTTT
>TRBV2|.|TRBJ2-2|TRBD2
CASSWTSGTSGELFF
TGTGCCAGCAGTTGGACTAGCGGGACCTCCGGGGAGCTGTTTTTT
>TRBV5-1|few|TRBJ2-7|TRBD1
CASSPEGVGQGNYEQYF
TGCGCCAGCAGCCCGGAGGGGGTAGGACAGGGGAACTACGAGCAGTACTTC
>TRBV15|few|TRBJ2-3|TRBD2
CATGTVGRGSGTTDTQYF
TGTGCCACCGGAACGGTTGGGCGCGGGAGTGGAACAACAGATACGCAGTATTTT
>TRBV3-1/TRBV3-2|.|TRBJ1-2|TRBD1
CASRSRTGVAGGYTF
TGTGCCAGCAGGTCCCGGACAGGGGTCGCCGGTGGCTACACCTTC
>TRBV2|.|TRBJ2-2|.
CASSEPHGLGTGELFF
TGTGCCAGCAGTGAACCACATGGGCTGGGCACCGGGGAGCTGTTTTTT
>TRBV6-5|.|TRBJ1-2|.
CASRIPAGLGGYTF
TGTGCCAGCAGGATCCCGGCAGGGCTGGGTGGCTACACCTTC